These 21 T cell receptor beta chains were sequenced from one sample in a study of identical twins. TCRdb itself ran the 5' RACE reads through MiXCR, one entry per CDR3 protein. The table includes roughly 630,000 distinct CDR3 sequences, just over 7% detected once. The same data also contributed to another study, on yellow fever vaccine responses in identical twins.

Sequencing used PBMCs. The receptor source for this set is a woman between 18 and 29 years old in good health.

The chain is built from TRBV7-7 and TRBJ2-2; possibly TRBD2 for D (7 bases). CDR1 is SSHAT, CDR2 FNYEAQ, per germline (reference sequence). This CDR3 is built from 16 residues. The V gene lost 5 bases and the J gene lost 5 bases, with 18 bases spanning the gap. The CDR3 is CASSPPGGQGTGELFF. The DNA of the CDR3 is TGTGCCAGCAGCCCACCCGGGGGGCAGGGGACCGGGGAGCTGTTTTTT.

This clonotype was counted a few times. The chain has TRBV20-1 and TRBJ2-5, with a tentative D call TRBD2 (7 bases). The germline CDR1 and CDR2 sequences are DFQATT and SNEGSKA (reference sequence). This CDR3 contains 14 residues. Trimming cost V 7 bases and J 2 bases, with 17 bases left between them. The DNA of the CDR3 is TGCAGTGTCTCCAGGGGTAGCGGGCAAGAGACCCAGTACTTC. As protein: CSVSRGSGQETQYF.

In its sample, this clonotype was seen many times. The V call is TRBV4-2, the J call TRBJ2-1, with D perhaps TRBD2 (5 bases). The ends were cut back, 0 bases at V and 5 bases at J, with 11 bases in the middle. Looked up from germline, CDR1 is LGHNA and CDR2 is YNFKEQ. This CDR3 has 15 residues. CDR3 DNA: TGTGCCAGCAGCCAAGATTCCGCCGGGGACAATGAGCAGTTCTTC. Its protein product is CASSQDSAGDNEQFF.

This clonotype was counted only a few times. V is TRBV7-2 and J is TRBJ2-3, with 10 bases that match TRBD1. V shed 6 bases, J shed 5 bases, and the junction held 14 bases outside the gene matches. Germline V gives CDR1 SGHTA, CDR2 FQGNSA. There are 17 residues in the CDR3. The CDR3 nucleotides are TGTGCCAGCAGACCTCCCTCGGACAGGGGGACGAAAGATACGCAGTATTTT. Encoded protein: CASRPPSDRGTKDTQYF.

This clonotype was observed a few times. The CDR3 loop is CASSVKLAGGRNEQFF. In DNA form, the CDR3 reads TGTGCCAGCAGTGTCAAACTAGCGGGGGGGCGTAATGAGCAGTTCTTC. The V call is TRBV12-3 or TRBV12-4, the J call TRBJ2-1; 13 bases are a match to TRBD2. V shed 5 bases, J shed 7 bases, and the junction held 8 bases outside the gene matches. The length of the CDR3 is 16 residues.

About this clonotype: A read error may be the cause here, since a much bigger clone is one base away. The chain joins TRBV6-5 to TRBJ2-7, with TRBD1 matching over 7 bases. The CDR3 is 12 amino acids. The germline gives CDR1 MNHEY, CDR2 SVGAGI. As DNA, the CDR3 is TGTGCCTGCAGTTATGGGGACAGCGAGCAGTACTTC. Encoded protein: CACSYGDSEQYF.

This clonotype was recorded a few times. The V gene is TRBV5-4, the J gene TRBJ2-2; tentatively, D is TRBD1 (5 bases). Trimming shortened V by 6 bases and J by 0 bases, and 12 bases separated the two germline ends. This CDR3 spans 15 amino acids. Looked up from germline, CDR1 is SGHNT and CDR2 is YYREEE (reference sequence). CDR3 region: CASTPDRTNTGELFF. CDR3 nucleotide sequence: TGTGCCAGCACGCCAGACAGAACGAACACCGGGGAGCTGTTTTTT.

This clonotype was seen more than once but under ten times. J is TRBJ1-1 and V is TRBV5-1, with TRBD1 as a possible D gene (6 bases). This CDR3 comprises 14 residues. Trimming removed 4 bases from V and 3 bases from J, with 13 bases in between. Germline values: CDR1 SGHRS, CDR2 YFSETQ. The CDR3 sequence: CASSILGADTEAFF. For the CDR3, the DNA is TGCGCCAGCAGCATCCTGGGGGCCGACACTGAAGCTTTCTTT.

A note on this clonotype: One base away lies a much larger clone, so this may be a sequencing read error. The V call is TRBV20-1, the J call TRBJ2-2; D is unclear. CDR1 is DFQATT and CDR2 is SNEGSKA in the germline V gene (reference sequence). The CDR3 is made up of 16 amino acids. CDR3 in DNA: TGCTGTGCTAGAGATCAGAACAAAGCGAACACCGGGGAGCTGTTTTTT. Protein: CCARDQNKANTGELFF.

The sample holds a few counts of this clonotype. The chain combines TRBV7-3 with TRBJ2-2, with 9 bases matching TRBD2. The J segment lost 4 bases and the V segment lost 4 bases, leaving 4 bases of the junction unmatched. This CDR3 spans 15 amino acids. Germline CDR1 reads SGHTA; CDR2 reads FQGTGA. This chain's CDR3 is CASSSWRGGTGELFF. As DNA, the CDR3 is TGTGCCAGCAGCTCCTGGCGGGGGGGCACCGGGGAGCTGTTTTTT.

This clonotype was counted at least ten times. This chain joins TRBV12-3 or TRBV12-4 and TRBJ1-3, with TRBD1 matching 8 bases. After removal of 6 bases from V and 4 bases from J, the junction contained 5 bases not matched to a gene. The CDR3 runs 14 residues. CDR3 protein: CASRTTGVGNTIYF. The CDR3 nucleotides read TGTGCCAGCAGAACGACAGGGGTCGGAAACACCATATATTTT.

This clonotype was seen at least ten times. V usage is TRBV28 and J usage is TRBJ2-3, with unresolved D. In germline, CDR1 is MDHEN, CDR2 SYDVKM. The CDR3 totals 10 residues. V was pared by 5 bases and J by 7 bases, with 4 bases between. The CDR3: CASSRNTQYF. For the CDR3, the DNA is TGTGCCAGCAGTCGTAATACGCAGTATTTT.

This clonotype was seen ten or more times. The chain recombines TRBV12-3 or TRBV12-4 with TRBJ1-2; no clear D. The CDR3 contains 11 residues. V was cut by 7 bases and J by 5 bases, with 8 bases left in between. CDR3 nucleotides: TGTGCCAGCAACGACCATTATGGCTACACCTTC. This sequence encodes CASNDHYGYTF.

Ten or more counts support this clonotype. The rearrangement uses TRBV5-1 and TRBJ2-5; D possibly uses TRBD1 or TRBD2 (5 bases each). V lost 2 bases to trimming and J lost 0 bases, with 14 bases between them. This CDR3 contains 16 residues. CDR1 is SGHRS, CDR2 YFSETQ, per germline. The CDR3 DNA reads TGCGCCAGCAGCTTCACCGGGACGGTGTACCAAGAGACCCAGTACTTC. This translates into CASSFTGTVYQETQYF. The variable domain in full, with the rest retrieved from reference TRBV5-1 and TRBJ2-5, is KAGVTQTPRYLIKTRGQQVTLSCSPISGHRSVSWYQQTPGQGLQFLFEYFSETQRNKGNFPGRFSGRQFSNSRSEMNVSTLELGDSALYLCASSFTGTVYQETQYFGPGTRLLVL.

This clonotype has just a few counts. This CDR3 reads CASTPGLAEPLAKNIQYF. CDR3 nucleotide sequence: TGTGCCAGCACCCCGGGACTAGCGGAACCTCTAGCCAAAAACATTCAGTACTTC. This chain links TRBV14 with TRBJ2-4; 11 nucleotides line up with TRBD2. Unmatched junction bases numbered 11, after V lost 7 bases and J lost 0 bases. The CDR3 spans 18 residues. Germline assignment: CDR1 SGHDN and CDR2 FVKESK.

This clonotype appeared many times. The chain has TRBV2 and TRBJ1-5; weak D call: TRBD1 (5 bases). The ends were cut back, 3 bases at V and 1 base at J, with 10 bases in the middle. CDR1 and CDR2 (germline): SNHLY, FYNNEI. This CDR3 comprises 15 residues. The CDR3 here is CASSDPGVSNQPQHF. CDR3 nucleotides: TGTGCCAGCAGTGATCCGGGGGTGAGCAATCAGCCCCAGCATTTT.

This clonotype was observed a few times. V is TRBV7-2 and J is TRBJ2-1; 7 bases line up with TRBD1. This CDR3 is 16 amino acids long. Trimming removed 6 bases from V and 0 bases from J; junction bases left unmatched: 8. Germline V gene data show CDR1 as SGHTA and CDR2 as FQGNSA. CDR3 region: CASRHGTASSYNEQFF. In DNA form, the CDR3 reads TGTGCCAGCAGGCACGGGACAGCGAGCTCCTACAATGAGCAGTTCTTC.

This clonotype was seen only a few times. The J gene is TRBJ1-1, the V gene TRBV28; D ambiguous. Trimming left V 2 bases short and J 7 bases short, with 11 bases between. The V gene's germline CDR1 is MDHEN and CDR2 SYDVKM. CDR3 length equals 13 residues. CDR3 sequence (DNA): TGTGCCAGCAGTTTAGAGGGCCCCGGTGAAGCTTTCTTT. It translates to CASSLEGPGEAFF.

At least ten counts were recorded for this clonotype. This chain links TRBV11-2 with TRBJ2-1, with 8 positions matching TRBD2. The CDR3 totals 17 residues. CDR1 is SGHAT, CDR2 FQNNGV, per germline. V lost 7 bases and J lost 0; bases outside the gene matches: 11. The DNA of the CDR3 is TGTGCCAGCACCCTTACGGCCGCGGGAGGCTCCTACAATGAGCAGTTCTTC. This translates into CASTLTAAGGSYNEQFF.

This clonotype was seen more than once but under ten times. The chain carries TRBV18 and TRBJ2-1; D is uncertain. There are 12 residues in the CDR3. The germline V gene encodes CDR1 KGHSH and CDR2 LQKENI. Between the trimmed V and J ends, which lost 5 bases and 8 bases, there was a span of 10 bases. The CDR3 DNA is TGTGCCAGCTCATCTAGAAGGGATGAGCAGTTCTTC. Protein sequence: CASSSRRDEQFF.

This clonotype has a count of ten or more. The chain carries TRBV29-1 and TRBJ1-5; D is perhaps TRBD1 (6 bases). The length of the CDR3 is 15 residues. Trimming left V 4 bases short and J 2 bases short, with 15 bases between. CDR1 and CDR2 (germline): SQVTM, ANQGSEA. CDR3 loop: CSVAVGDTRNQPQHF. Here the CDR3 DNA reads TGCAGCGTTGCGGTGGGGGACACACGCAATCAGCCCCAGCATTTT. Using reference TRBV29-1 and TRBJ1-5 for the parts outside the CDR3, the full variable domain is SAVISQKPSRDICQRGTSLTIQCQVDSQVTMMFWYRQQPGQSLTLIATANQGSEATYESGFVIDKFPISRPNLTFSTLTVSNMSPEDSSIYLCSVAVGDTRNQPQHFGDGTRLSIL.